This TCR beta chain was captured by sequencing in a study of blood T cell repertoires in COVID-19 (dated by TCRdb to about 2020). Context from the whole study: The collaborator samples originated in the United States, Italy and Spain and spanned the acute and convalescent phases of COVID-19. Deeply sampled blood TCRbeta repertoires from subjects exposed to, actively infected with, or recovered from COVID-19 were included in the dataset. HLA class I and class II types, where available, came from metadata supplied by the sample provider rather than from assay-based typing. The repertoires were made available in a free public database intended to serve as a resource for research on the immune response to SARS-CoV-2. The samples were drawn from the first 160 participants of the ongoing ImmuneRACE study and from more than 1,000 subjects provided by 6 global collaborators. Nearly every sample came with metadata listing a de-identified subject ID, COVID-19 status, age in years and sex. The prospective study material was composed of cDNA or gDNA derived from T cells, B-cell-depleted T cells, or PBMCs. Here is what the overall study found, with its caveats: Clinical and demographic metadata were provided uncurated, with the amount varying by source and participant.

Enrolling through a virtual design, the prospective study's participants ranged in age from about 18 to 89 years and lived across 24 United States geographic areas. Cohort assignment in the prospective study relied on participant-reported clinical history from a screening survey and a study questionnaire. Mobile phlebotomists in the prospective study collected whole blood, serum and a nasopharyngeal or oropharyngeal swab from every participant. Prospective study participants could optionally give additional blood draws and questionnaires over a roughly two-month period. Prospective study blood samples were shipped either frozen or at room temperature before DNA extraction. Taken from the germline V gene (reference sequence), the CDR1 and CDR2 loops are SEHNR and FQNEAQ. V was cut back by 0 bases and J by 1 base, leaving a gap of 9 bases between them. The CDR3 starts with the cysteine, ends with the phenylalanine, and has 15 residues. The only DNA kept is the CDR3, 45 bases in frame from the first base.

Regarding this clone: Its specific antigen is unknown. Base qualities are missing; no much larger clone stands one base away.

TCRbeta CDR3 regions were amplified from genomic DNA by means of the immunoSEQ Assay, a bias-controlled multiplex PCR. The source study handled its data this way. The number of nucleated cells in each sample was estimated by amplification of reference gene primers within the assay. To quantify the absolute abundance of each unique TCRbeta CDR3 rearrangement, sequence reads were collapsed and filtered. Productive Simpson clonality was computed per sample as the square root of Simpson's diversity index over productive rearrangements. This is the immuneACCESS table as TCRdb keeps it, with only in-frame sequences that have V and J called. A part of the clones is gone; compared with another copy, unresolved V genes explain less than half, and the rest is unexplained. D and trimming come from the DNA, and the V and J calls and clone size come from that table. This sample lists fewer than 200,000 clones; 65% to 85% were detected once. In total, the top ten clones hold around 3.6% of the sample.

The V and J genes are TRBV7-9 and TRBJ2-5; confidence is insufficient to name the D gene. The sample taken for sequencing was PBMCs or T cells enriched from blood (not recorded which). The sequence was collected from a woman in her fifties or sixties in a cohort exposed to, infected with or recovered from COVID-19 (not recorded which). In nucleotides, the sequence is TGTGCCAGCAGCTTAGCGGGTCAGGTCCAAGAGACCCAGTACTTC. Protein translation: CASSLAGQVQETQYF.